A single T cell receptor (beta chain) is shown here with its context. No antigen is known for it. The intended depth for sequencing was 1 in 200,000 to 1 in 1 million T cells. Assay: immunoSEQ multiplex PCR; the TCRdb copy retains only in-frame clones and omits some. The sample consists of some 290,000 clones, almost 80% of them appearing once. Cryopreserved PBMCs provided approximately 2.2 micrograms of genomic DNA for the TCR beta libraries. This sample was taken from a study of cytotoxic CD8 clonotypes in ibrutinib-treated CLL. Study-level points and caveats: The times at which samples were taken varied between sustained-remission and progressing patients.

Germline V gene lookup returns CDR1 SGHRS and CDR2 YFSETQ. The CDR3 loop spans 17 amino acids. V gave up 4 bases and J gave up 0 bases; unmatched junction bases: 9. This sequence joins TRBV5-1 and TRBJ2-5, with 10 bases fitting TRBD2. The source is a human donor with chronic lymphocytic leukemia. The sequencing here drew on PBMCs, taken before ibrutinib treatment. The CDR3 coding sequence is TGCGCCAGCAGCAGGACTAGCGGAGGGGGGTACCAAGAGACCCAGTACTTC. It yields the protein CASSRTSGGGYQETQYF.